One and the same sample provided the 8 T cell receptor beta chains below, sequenced in a study of vaccination effects on CD4 cells after COVID-19. Antigen specificity for these receptors is unknown. Method: immunoSEQ multiplex PCR; TCRdb's copy keeps in-frame clones and lacks some. The table lists approximately 54,000 clones, 75% to 90% of them singletons, with about 2.4% in the top ten. After expansion with viral peptide pools in the ViraFEST assay, antigen-specific CD4+ T cells were sequenced. CD4+ T cell isolation took place after 10 days of culture. The input for sequencing was CD4+ T cells from PBMCs cultured with HCoV-229E spike peptides, taken before COVID-19 vaccination. All receptors come from a human donor who received a COVID-19 vaccine.

The chain joins TRBV11-2 to TRBJ1-2, with TRBD1 identical over 7 bases. CDR1 is SGHAT, CDR2 FQNNGV, per germline. Losses at the gene ends were 5 bases for V and 6 bases for J; bases not matched to a gene: 15. CDR3 length: 16 amino acids. In DNA form, the CDR3 reads TGTGCCAGCAGCCCGCAAACTTACAGGGGTCTCGATGGCTACACCTTC. Its translation is CASSPQTYRGLDGYTF.

This sequence joins TRBV2 and TRBJ1-4, with TRBD1 identical over 10 bases. In germline, CDR1 is SNHLY, CDR2 FYNNEI. The CDR3 is 16 residues long. The junction had 11 bases not matched to a gene; V was cut back by 6 bases and J by 7 bases. The CDR3 sequence is CASSPLLDRGPEKLFF. The DNA of the CDR3 is TGTGCCAGCAGCCCGCTGTTAGACAGGGGGCCTGAAAAACTGTTTTTT.

This chain joins TRBV3-1 (or the pseudogene TRBV3-2) and TRBJ1-1; D may be TRBD1 (5 bases). Germline lookup yields CDR1 LGHDT and CDR2 YNNKEL (reference sequence). Trimming left V 4 bases short and J 2 bases short, with 14 bases between. This CDR3 spans 15 amino acids. The CDR3 nucleotides are TGTGCCAGCAGCCTCCAGCCCGGGGGTAACACTGAAGCTTTCTTT. It codes for CASSLQPGGNTEAFF.

V gene TRBV5-1 combines with J gene TRBJ1-5, with TRBD1 matching 8 bases. The CDR3 is made up of 14 amino acids. Germline-derived CDR1 and CDR2 are SGHRS and YFSETQ. Germline trimming cut 1 base from V and 6 bases from J; bases unmatched to any gene: 3. DNA of the CDR3: TGCGCCAGCAGCTTGACAGGGGGGGTTCAGCCCCAGCATTTT. Translating gives CASSLTGGVQPQHF.

The V and J genes are TRBV15 and TRBJ2-7; D uncertain. The CDR3 sequence is 13 residues long. Trimming removed 1 base from V and 4 bases from J, with 8 bases in between. From germline, CDR1 is LNHNV and CDR2 YYDKDF (reference sequence). CDR3 sequence reads: CATSRVKAYEQYV. CDR3 bases: TGTGCCACCAGCAGAGTTAAGGCTTACGAGCAGTACGTC.

Concerning this clone: One junction end does not reproduce the germline sequence, and a read error may be involved. V is TRBV6-6 and J is TRBJ2-4; 9 bases agree with TRBD1. The V gene's germline CDR1 is MNHNY and CDR2 SVGAGI (reference sequence). The CDR3 length is 14 residues. In nucleotides, the CDR3 is TGTGCCAGCAACCCTGGGGACAGGGCCATTATTCCGTACTTC. Protein: CASNPGDRAIIPYF.

The rearrangement links TRBV5-1 to TRBJ2-3; D is unresolved. Looked up from germline, CDR1 is SGHRS and CDR2 is YFSETQ. V dropped 2 bases and J dropped 0 bases, with 7 bases sitting between them. This CDR3 has 14 residues. CDR3 sequence: CASSLRVSTDTQYF. The CDR3 region has the DNA TGCGCCAGCAGCTTAAGGGTTAGCACAGATACGCAGTATTTT.

This sequence joins TRBV19 and TRBJ1-2; 8 positions agree with TRBD1. Trimming cost V 3 bases and J 10 bases; bases outside gene matches: 4. Germline loops: CDR1 LNHDA, CDR2 SQIVND (reference sequence). The CDR3 covers 12 residues. CDR3 in amino acids: CASSIRQGIYTF. CDR3 sequence (DNA): TGTGCCAGTAGTATCCGACAGGGGATCTACACCTTC.